The 13 T cell receptor beta chains in this list originate from one sample, sequenced in a study of T cell responses to AZD1222 COVID-19 vaccine. Clones were read by immunoSEQ multiplex PCR, and TCRdb kept only the in-frame ones, dropping some. Of 95,000 to 100,000 clones in the sample, approximately 90% were seen once. Sequencing used peripheral blood, obtained on day 0 of AZD1222 vaccination. The receptors shown here come from an adult in good health.

The chain combines TRBV7-8 with TRBJ2-7; D is possibly TRBD1 or TRBD2 (5 bases each). Germline assignment: CDR1 SGHVS and CDR2 FQNEAQ. This CDR3 is built from 15 residues. Trimming cost V 5 bases and J 1 base, with 15 bases left between them. CDR3 in amino acids: CASSLSEGFSYEQYF. The CDR3 nucleotides are TGTGCCAGCAGCCTCTCAGAGGGGTTTTCCTACGAGCAGTACTTC. Using reference TRBV7-8 and TRBJ2-7 for the parts outside the CDR3, the full variable domain is GAGVSQSPRYKVAKRGQDVALRCDPISGHVSLFWYQQALGQGPEFLTYFQNEAQLDKSGLPSDRFFAERPEGSVSTLKIQRTQQEDSAVYLCASSLSEGFSYEQYFGPGTRLTVT.

The chain's CDR3 is CAITSSSYNEQFF. The CDR3, as DNA: TGTGCCATCACTAGTAGCTCCTACAATGAGCAGTTCTTC. This rearrangement joins TRBV10-3 to TRBJ2-1; D not resolved. V was trimmed by 7 bases and J by 0 bases, leaving 7 bases between them. This CDR3 contains 13 residues. Germline V gives CDR1 ENHRY, CDR2 SYGVKD.

J is TRBJ1-1 and V is TRBV29-1; D not resolved. CDR1 and CDR2 (germline): SQVTM, ANQGSEA. The CDR3 covers 13 residues. Trimming removed 4 bases at V and 1 base at J, with 10 bases between. DNA for the CDR3: TGCAGCGTTGGGGAGACCTCGAACACTGAAGCTTTCTTT. Translated: CSVGETSNTEAFF.

The rearrangement links TRBV13 to TRBJ2-2; 9 bases line up with TRBD2. The germline gives CDR1 PRHDT, CDR2 FYEKMQ (reference sequence). The CDR3 is made up of 16 amino acids. V lost 4 bases, J lost 1 base, and 4 bases stayed unmatched. CDR3 bases: TGTGCCAGCAGCTCCAGACTAGCGGAGAACACCGGGGAGCTGTTTTTT. Translated: CASSSRLAENTGELFF.

The CDR3 protein is CASSQVTFYNEQFF. The DNA for the CDR3 is TGTGCCAGCAGCCAAGTAACCTTCTACAATGAGCAGTTCTTC. The chain has TRBV3-1 (or the pseudogene TRBV3-2) and TRBJ2-1; D gene ambiguous. The germline V gene has CDR1 LGHDT and CDR2 YNNKEL (reference sequence). CDR3 size: 14 residues. V was cut by 1 base and J by 3 bases, with 7 bases left in between.

J is TRBJ2-1 and V is TRBV2; D perhaps matches TRBD1 (5 bases). CDR1 and CDR2 (germline): SNHLY, FYNNEI. V lost 6 bases, J lost 4 bases, and 10 bases lay in between. This CDR3 contains 13 residues. CDR3: CASRAPGYNEQFF. Here the CDR3 DNA reads TGTGCCAGCAGGGCGCCAGGGTACAATGAGCAGTTCTTC.

The J gene is TRBJ1-5, the V gene TRBV3-1 (or the pseudogene TRBV3-2), with TRBD1 identical over 9 bases. The J segment lost 5 bases and the V segment lost 4 bases, leaving 6 bases of the junction unmatched. CDR3 size: 15 residues. Germline V gene lookup returns CDR1 LGHDT and CDR2 YNNKEL (reference sequence). This CDR3 reads CASSPRGQGYQPQHF. DNA for the CDR3: TGTGCCAGCAGCCCAAGGGGACAGGGTTATCAGCCCCAGCATTTT.

The rearrangement uses TRBV25-1 and TRBJ2-1, with D tentatively TRBD1 or TRBD2 (6 bases each). The V end was cut by 2 bases, the J end by 9 bases, with 14 bases between. The CDR3 extends over 14 amino acids. CDR1 and CDR2 from the germline V gene are MGHDK and SYGVNS. CDR3 in DNA: TGTGCCAGCAGTGAACAGGCAGGGGAGGTTGAGCAGTTCTTC. This gives the protein CASSEQAGEVEQFF.

The rearrangement links TRBV6-5 to TRBJ1-1; possible D gene TRBD1, 6 bases. The germline CDR1 and CDR2 sequences are MNHEY and SVGAGI. The CDR3 extends over 15 amino acids. V was clipped by 6 bases and J by 0 bases, with 14 bases between them. DNA of the CDR3: TGTGCCAGCAGGGATACAGGGACGATGAACACTGAAGCTTTCTTT. Translated, it gives CASRDTGTMNTEAFF.

The J gene is TRBJ1-1, the V gene TRBV12-3 or TRBV12-4; no reliable D call. The V end was cut by 7 bases, the J end by 2 bases, with 5 bases between. The CDR3 covers 11 residues. The CDR3: CASTINTEAFF. The CDR3 coding sequence is TGTGCCAGCACCATAAACACTGAAGCTTTCTTT.

The chain has TRBV5-1 and TRBJ2-3, with TRBD1 identical over 8 bases. Germline loops: CDR1 SGHRS, CDR2 YFSETQ. The CDR3 is 16 amino acids. The V and J ends lost 4 bases and 2 bases, in that order; junction bases with no gene match: 9. CDR3 amino acids: CASSQLGQEITDTQYF. The CDR3, as DNA: TGCGCCAGCAGCCAACTGGGACAGGAAATCACAGATACGCAGTATTTT.

The V and J genes are TRBV6-5 and TRBJ1-2; the D gene is possibly TRBD1 (6 bases). The length of the CDR3 is 14 residues. V was trimmed by 5 bases and J by 4 bases, leaving 14 bases between them. Germline loops: CDR1 MNHEY, CDR2 SVGAGI. CDR3 DNA sequence: TGTGCCAGCAGTACAACCAGGGGCCCCTATGGCTACACCTTC. Its protein product is CASSTTRGPYGYTF.

The CDR3 DNA reads TGTGCCAGCAGGGTACGTCCCGACTATGGCTACACCTTC. Encoded protein: CASRVRPDYGYTF. The rearrangement links TRBV7-2 to TRBJ1-2; D gene unclear. The CDR3 totals 13 residues. In germline, CDR1 is SGHTA, CDR2 FQGNSA. Trimming removed 6 bases at V and 3 bases at J, with 11 bases between.